This T cell receptor beta chain was obtained from a study of blood T cell repertoires in COVID-19. The wider study: Nucleic acid was either cDNA or gDNA, and it came from T cells, B-cell-depleted T cells, or PBMCs.

As handled by the study authors: Nucleated cell number was recorded as an estimate derived from reference gene primer amplification. Profiled with immunoSEQ multiplex PCR; TCRdb holds only in-frame clones, not every one. V, J and clone size reflect that table, while D and trimming were determined from the DNA. The table includes some 260,000 clones, approximately 90% detected once. The study assigned cohorts using participant-reported clinical history. This clone was seen once. This CDR3 has 15 residues. From germline, CDR1 is LNHNV and CDR2 YYDKDF (reference sequence). With 1 base removed from V and 7 bases from J, the gap between germline ends came to 13 bases.

The chain couples TRBV15 to TRBJ2-2; a possible D gene is TRBD2 (5 bases). This sequence originates from a woman between 25 and 40 years old with acute COVID-19. Input material: PBMCs or T cells enriched from blood (not recorded which). CDR3 residues: CATSRGGLRGGELFF. CDR3 nucleotides: TGTGCCACCAGCAGAGGAGGGTTGCGTGGCGGGGAGCTGTTTTTT.